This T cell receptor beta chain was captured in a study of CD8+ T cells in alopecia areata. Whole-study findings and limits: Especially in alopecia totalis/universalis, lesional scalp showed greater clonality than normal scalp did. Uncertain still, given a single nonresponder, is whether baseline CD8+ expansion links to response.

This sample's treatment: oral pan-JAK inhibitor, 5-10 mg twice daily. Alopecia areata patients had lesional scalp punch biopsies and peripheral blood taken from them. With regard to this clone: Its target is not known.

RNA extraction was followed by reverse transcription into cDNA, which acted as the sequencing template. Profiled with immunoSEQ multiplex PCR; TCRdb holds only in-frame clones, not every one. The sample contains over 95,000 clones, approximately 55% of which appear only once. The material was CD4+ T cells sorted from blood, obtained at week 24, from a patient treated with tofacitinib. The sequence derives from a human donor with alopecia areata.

CDR3 bases: TGTGCCTGGAGTGTCTCGGGCGGGGCGTCCGGAGAGCAGTACTTC. Its protein product is CAWSVSGGASGEQYF. The chain uses TRBV30 and TRBJ2-7, with a weak D call TRBD2 (6 bases). CDR3 length: 15 amino acids. Between the trimmed V and J ends, which lost 0 bases and 7 bases, there was a span of 19 bases. Germline V gene data show CDR1 as GTSNPN and CDR2 as SVGIG (reference sequence). The variable domain in full, completed from reference TRBV30 and TRBJ2-7, reads SQTIHQWPATLVQPVGSPLSLECTVEGTSNPNLYWYRQAAGRGLQLLFYSVGIGQISSEVPQNLSASRPQDRQFILSSKKLLLSDSGFYLCAWSVSGGASGEQYFGPGTRLTVT.